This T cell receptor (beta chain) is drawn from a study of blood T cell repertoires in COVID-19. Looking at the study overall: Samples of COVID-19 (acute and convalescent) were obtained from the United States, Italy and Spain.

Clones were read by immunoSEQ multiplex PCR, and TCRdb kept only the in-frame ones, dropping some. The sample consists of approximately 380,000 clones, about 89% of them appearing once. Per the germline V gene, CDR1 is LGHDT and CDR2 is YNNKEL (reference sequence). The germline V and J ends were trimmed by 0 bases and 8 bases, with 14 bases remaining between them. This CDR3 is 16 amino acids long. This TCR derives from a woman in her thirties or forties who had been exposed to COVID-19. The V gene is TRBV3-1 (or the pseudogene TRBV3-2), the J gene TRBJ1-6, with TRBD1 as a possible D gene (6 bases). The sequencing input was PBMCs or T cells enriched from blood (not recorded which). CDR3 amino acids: CASSQETRGGDSPLHF. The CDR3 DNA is TGTGCCAGCAGCCAAGAAACCAGGGGTGGGGATTCACCCCTCCACTTT.